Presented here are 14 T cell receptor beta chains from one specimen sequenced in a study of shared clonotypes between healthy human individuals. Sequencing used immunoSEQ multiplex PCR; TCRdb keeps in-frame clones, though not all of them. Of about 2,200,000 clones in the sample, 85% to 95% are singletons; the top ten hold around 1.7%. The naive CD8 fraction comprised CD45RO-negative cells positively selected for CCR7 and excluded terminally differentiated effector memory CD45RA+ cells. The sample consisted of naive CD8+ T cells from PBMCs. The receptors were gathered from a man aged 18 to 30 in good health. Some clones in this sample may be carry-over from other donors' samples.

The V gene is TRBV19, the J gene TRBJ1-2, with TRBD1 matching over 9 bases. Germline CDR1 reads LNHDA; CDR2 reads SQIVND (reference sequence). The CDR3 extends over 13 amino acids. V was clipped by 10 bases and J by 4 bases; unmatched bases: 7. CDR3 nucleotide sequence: TGTGCCATCTACAGGGGGCTTATCTATGGCTACACCTTC. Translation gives CAIYRGLIYGYTF.

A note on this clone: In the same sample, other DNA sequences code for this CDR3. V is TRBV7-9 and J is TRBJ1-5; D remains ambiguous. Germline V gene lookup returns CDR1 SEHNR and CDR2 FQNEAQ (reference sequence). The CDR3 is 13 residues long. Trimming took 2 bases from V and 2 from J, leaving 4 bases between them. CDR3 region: CASSLPGNQPQHF. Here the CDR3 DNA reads TGTGCCAGCAGCTTACCAGGCAATCAGCCCCAGCATTTT.

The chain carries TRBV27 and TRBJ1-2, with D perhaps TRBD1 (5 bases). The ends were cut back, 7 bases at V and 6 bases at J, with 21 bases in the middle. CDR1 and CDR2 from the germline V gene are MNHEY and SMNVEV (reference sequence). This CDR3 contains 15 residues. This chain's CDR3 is CASTAGPGTVDGYTF. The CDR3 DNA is TGTGCCAGCACCGCCGGGCCCGGGACGGTTGATGGCTACACCTTC.

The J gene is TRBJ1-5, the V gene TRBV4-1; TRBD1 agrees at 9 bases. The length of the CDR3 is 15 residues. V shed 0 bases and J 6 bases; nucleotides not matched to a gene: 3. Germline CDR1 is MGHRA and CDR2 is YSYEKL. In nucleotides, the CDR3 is TGCGCCAGCAGCCAAGAGGGACAGGGTAGTCAGCCCCAGCATTTT. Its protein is CASSQEGQGSQPQHF.

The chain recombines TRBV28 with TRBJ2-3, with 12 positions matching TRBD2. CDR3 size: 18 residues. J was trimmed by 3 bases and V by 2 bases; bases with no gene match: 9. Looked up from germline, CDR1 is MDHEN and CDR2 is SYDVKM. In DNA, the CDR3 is TGTGCCAGCAGTTTAAGGAAGGTGCTAGCGGGAGGGACAGATACGCAGTATTTT. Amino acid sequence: CASSLRKVLAGGTDTQYF.

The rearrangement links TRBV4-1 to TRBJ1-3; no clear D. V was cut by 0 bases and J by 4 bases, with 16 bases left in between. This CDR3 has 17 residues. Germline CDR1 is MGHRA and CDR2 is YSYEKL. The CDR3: CASSQDTGRSIGNTIYF. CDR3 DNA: TGCGCCAGCAGCCAAGATACTGGGAGGTCCATCGGAAACACCATATATTTT.

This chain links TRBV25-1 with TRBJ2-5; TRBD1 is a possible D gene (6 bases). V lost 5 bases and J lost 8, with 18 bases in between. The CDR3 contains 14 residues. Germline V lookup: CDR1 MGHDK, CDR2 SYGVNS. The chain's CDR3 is CASSLPGQKGTQYF. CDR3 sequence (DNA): TGTGCCAGCAGTCTCCCGGGACAAAAAGGCACCCAGTACTTC.

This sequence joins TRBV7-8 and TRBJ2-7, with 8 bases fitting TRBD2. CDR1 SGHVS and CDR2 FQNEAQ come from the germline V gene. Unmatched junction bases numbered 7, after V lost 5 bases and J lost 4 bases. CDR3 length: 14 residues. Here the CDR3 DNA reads TGTGCCAGCAGCGCAGGACGGGGGGGTTACGAGCAGTACTTC. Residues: CASSAGRGGYEQYF. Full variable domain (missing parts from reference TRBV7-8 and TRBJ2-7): GAGVSQSPRYKVAKRGQDVALRCDPISGHVSLFWYQQALGQGPEFLTYFQNEAQLDKSGLPSDRFFAERPEGSVSTLKIQRTQQEDSAVYLCASSAGRGGYEQYFGPGTRLTVT.

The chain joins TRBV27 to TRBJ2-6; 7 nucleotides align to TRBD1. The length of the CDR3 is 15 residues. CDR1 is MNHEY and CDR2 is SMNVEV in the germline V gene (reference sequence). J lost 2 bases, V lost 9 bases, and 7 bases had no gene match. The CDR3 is CASRYTGAGANVLTF. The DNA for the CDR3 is TGTGCCAGTAGATATACAGGGGCTGGGGCCAACGTCCTGACTTTC. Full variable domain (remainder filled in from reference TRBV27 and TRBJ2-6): EAQVTQNPRYLITVTGKKLTVTCSQNMNHEYMSWYRQDPGLGLRQIYYSMNVEVTDKGDVPEGYKVSRKEKRNFPLILESPSPNQTSLYFCASRYTGAGANVLTFGAGSRLTVL.

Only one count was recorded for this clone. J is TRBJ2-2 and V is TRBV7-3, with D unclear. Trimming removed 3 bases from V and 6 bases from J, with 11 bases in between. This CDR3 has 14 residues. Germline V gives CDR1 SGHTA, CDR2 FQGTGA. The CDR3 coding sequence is TGTGCCAGCAGCTTCGACCTCCCTTCCGGGGAGCTGTTTTTT. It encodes CASSFDLPSGELFF.

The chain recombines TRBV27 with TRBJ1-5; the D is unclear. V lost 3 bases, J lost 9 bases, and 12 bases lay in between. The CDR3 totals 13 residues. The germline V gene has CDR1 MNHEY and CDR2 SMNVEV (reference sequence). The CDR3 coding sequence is TGTGCCAGCAGTTTGAGAGGGCCCGGGCCCCAGCATTTT. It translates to CASSLRGPGPQHF.

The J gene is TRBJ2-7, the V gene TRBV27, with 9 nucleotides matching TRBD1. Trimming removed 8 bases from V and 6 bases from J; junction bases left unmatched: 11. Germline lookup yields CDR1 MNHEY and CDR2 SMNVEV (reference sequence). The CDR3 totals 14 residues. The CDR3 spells CASHTRTGAGEQYF. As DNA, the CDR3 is TGTGCCAGCCATACCAGGACAGGGGCCGGCGAGCAGTACTTC.

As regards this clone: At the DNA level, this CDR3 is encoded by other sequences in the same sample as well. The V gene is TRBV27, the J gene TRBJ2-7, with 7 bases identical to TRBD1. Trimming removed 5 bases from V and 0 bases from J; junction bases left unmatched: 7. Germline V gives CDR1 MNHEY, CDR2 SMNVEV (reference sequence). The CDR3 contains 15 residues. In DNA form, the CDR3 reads TGTGCCAGCAGTCCGCTCAGGGGGAGCTCCTACGAGCAGTACTTC. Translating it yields CASSPLRGSSYEQYF.

The CDR3 nucleotides are TGTGCCACCAGCCTTGACAGGGCCGGGGAGCTGTTTTTT. The encoded protein is CATSLDRAGELFF. The chain uses TRBV15 and TRBJ2-2; 7 bases line up with TRBD1. This CDR3 has 13 amino acids. J lost 6 bases, V lost 5 bases, and 3 bases had no gene match. Germline V gene data show CDR1 as LNHNV and CDR2 as YYDKDF (reference sequence).